This T cell receptor (beta chain) originates from a study of post-analysis software for immune sequencing data. cDNA libraries for TCR beta contained unique molecular identifiers. TCRdb reprocessed the PCR reads via MiXCR and lists one record per CDR3 protein. Of 550,000 to 700,000 distinct CDR3 sequences detected, 44% appear once; the ten largest clones hold approximately 1.7%. A few counts support this clonotype. No antigen is known for it. Study results and caveats: Under F measure analysis, samples from one preparation batch co-clustered strongly. Comparison of patients with controls showed roughly five TRBV segments more frequent in patients, TRBV5-6, TRBV5-1 and TRBV20-1 among them.

Trimming removed 1 base from V and 0 bases from J; junction bases left unmatched: 7. The CDR3 contains 17 residues. Germline assignment: CDR1 MGHRA and CDR2 YSYEKL. Sequences were obtained from blood. This chain connects TRBV4-1 to TRBJ1-2, with 8 bases that match TRBD1. The TCR comes from a girl under 18 with multiple sclerosis. The CDR3 loop is CASSQGRQGAANYGYTF. The CDR3 DNA is TGCGCCAGCAGCCAAGGTCGGCAGGGGGCGGCTAACTATGGCTACACCTTC.